Listed here are 6 T cell receptor beta chains from one sample, sequenced in a study of T cell responses to AZD1222 COVID-19 vaccine. Assay used: immunoSEQ multiplex PCR; TCRdb lists only in-frame clones, some missing. The data contain more than 85,000 clones, around nine tenths of them singletons. The sample was peripheral blood, taken on day 0 of AZD1222 vaccination. Source of these receptors: an adult in good health.

The V and J genes are TRBV5-1 and TRBJ2-3; D not resolved. This CDR3 has 15 residues. Germline V lookup: CDR1 SGHRS, CDR2 YFSETQ. The V end lost 0 bases, the J end lost 0 bases, and 8 bases lay between the germline ends. The CDR3 region is CASSLVGTSTDTQYF. The CDR3 bases are TGCGCCAGCAGCTTGGTGGGAACTAGCACAGATACGCAGTATTTT.

V gene TRBV18 combines with J gene TRBJ1-3, with D possibly being TRBD1 (5 bases). The CDR3 is made up of 19 amino acids. Germline CDR1 is KGHSH and CDR2 is LQKENI. The germline V and J ends were trimmed by 2 bases and 0 bases, with 20 bases remaining between them. The CDR3 nucleotides are TGTGCCAGCTCACCAACTTGGAAAGACAGATGGAGCTCTGGAAACACCATATATTTT. It encodes CASSPTWKDRWSSGNTIYF.

V usage is TRBV6-2 or TRBV6-3 and J usage is TRBJ2-1, with 8 positions matching TRBD2. The V and J ends lost 4 bases and 12 bases, in that order; junction bases with no gene match: 2. CDR1 and CDR2 from the germline V gene are MNHEY and SVGEGT. CDR3 length: 11 residues. This chain's CDR3 is CASSSLAGQFF. In nucleotides, the CDR3 is TGTGCCAGCAGTTCTCTAGCGGGGCAGTTCTTC.

This chain connects TRBV7-2 to TRBJ1-4; 9 bases are a match to TRBD1. The CDR3 extends over 15 amino acids. The J segment lost 6 bases and the V segment lost 6 bases, leaving 8 bases of the junction unmatched. The germline V gene has CDR1 SGHTA and CDR2 FQGNSA. The CDR3 DNA sequence: TGTGCCAGCAGGTATACAGGGGGCCGGTATGAAAAACTGTTTTTT. As protein: CASRYTGGRYEKLFF.

This clone was counted between two and nine times. J is TRBJ2-7 and V is TRBV3-1 (or the pseudogene TRBV3-2); no definite D call. With 1 base removed from V and 3 bases from J, the gap between germline ends came to 13 bases. Per the germline V gene, CDR1 is LGHDT and CDR2 is YNNKEL (reference sequence). The CDR3 is 15 amino acids. CDR3 sequence (DNA): TGTGCCAGCAGCCAAGGTGTAGGGATATACTACGAGCAGTACTTC. The encoded protein is CASSQGVGIYYEQYF.

The chain couples TRBV29-1 to TRBJ1-1; a possible D gene is TRBD1 (5 bases). Per germline, CDR1 SQVTM and CDR2 ANQGSEA. V was cut by 5 bases and J by 0 bases, with 10 bases left in between. The CDR3 covers 13 residues. CDR3: CSVREGMNTEAFF. The CDR3 coding sequence is TGCAGCGTTAGAGAGGGGATGAACACTGAAGCTTTCTTT.